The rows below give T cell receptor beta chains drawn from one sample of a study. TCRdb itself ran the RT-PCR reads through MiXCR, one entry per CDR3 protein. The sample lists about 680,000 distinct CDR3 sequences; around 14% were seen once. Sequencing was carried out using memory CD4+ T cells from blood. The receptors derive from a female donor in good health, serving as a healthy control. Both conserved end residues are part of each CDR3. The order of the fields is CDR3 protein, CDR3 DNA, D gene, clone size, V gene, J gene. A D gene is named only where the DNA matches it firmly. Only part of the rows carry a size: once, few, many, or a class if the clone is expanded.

CDR3aa: CASSPDRGSPNTQYF
CDR3nt: TGTGCCAGCTCCCCTGACCGGGGTAGCCCCAATACGCAGTATTTT
d_gene: .
abundance: .
v_gene: TRBV18
j_gene: TRBJ2-3

CDR3aa: CASSTDEYSAGYTF
CDR3nt: TGTGCCAGCAGCACAGATGAGTATTCCGCTGGCTACACCTTC
d_gene: .
abundance: few
v_gene: TRBV7-2
j_gene: TRBJ1-2

CDR3aa: CASSSTGLYSGANVLTF
CDR3nt: TGTGCCAGCAGCTCTACAGGGTTGTACTCTGGGGCCAACGTCCTGACTTTC
d_gene: .
abundance: .
v_gene: TRBV7-9
j_gene: TRBJ2-6

CDR3aa: CASSTVGQNYGYTF
CDR3nt: TGTGCCAGCAGCACCGTGGGACAGAACTATGGCTACACCTTC
d_gene: TRBD1
abundance: .
v_gene: TRBV5-6
j_gene: TRBJ1-2

CDR3aa: CASSLVEGRAEAFF
CDR3nt: TGTGCCAGCAGTTTAGTAGAAGGGCGGGCTGAAGCTTTCTTT
d_gene: .
abundance: few
v_gene: TRBV6-5
j_gene: TRBJ1-1

CDR3aa: CSVTRDPIYNEQFF
CDR3nt: TGCAGCGTCACACGGGACCCTATATACAATGAGCAGTTCTTC
d_gene: .
abundance: .
v_gene: TRBV29-1
j_gene: TRBJ2-1

CDR3aa: CASRPGTGISGELFF
CDR3nt: TGTGCCAGCAGACCCGGGACAGGGATATCCGGGGAGCTGTTTTTT
d_gene: TRBD1
abundance: few
v_gene: TRBV12-3/TRBV12-4
j_gene: TRBJ2-2

CDR3aa: CASSLRATGEKLFF
CDR3nt: TGTGCCAGCAGCTTACGGGCAACGGGCGAAAAACTGTTTTTT
d_gene: .
abundance: few
v_gene: TRBV7-9
j_gene: TRBJ1-4

CDR3aa: CASSTDTFAYEQYF
CDR3nt: TGTGCCAGCTCAACAGACACTTTCGCGTACGAGCAGTACTTC
d_gene: .
abundance: few
v_gene: TRBV18
j_gene: TRBJ2-7

CDR3aa: CAISEGPTKYNEQFF
CDR3nt: TGTGCCATCAGTGAAGGGCCCACCAAATACAATGAGCAGTTCTTC
d_gene: .
abundance: few
v_gene: TRBV10-3
j_gene: TRBJ2-1

CDR3aa: CASSSGGGGVGYIDEQFF
CDR3nt: TGTGCCAGCAGTTCAGGCGGGGGGGGAGTGGGGTACATCGATGAGCAGTTCTTC
d_gene: TRBD2
abundance: few
v_gene: TRBV27
j_gene: TRBJ2-1

CDR3aa: CASTLAINLNTEAFF
CDR3nt: TGTGCCAGCACCCTAGCCATAAATTTGAACACTGAAGCTTTCTTT
d_gene: .
abundance: many
v_gene: TRBV7-2
j_gene: TRBJ1-1

CDR3aa: CASSLDLYNEQFF
CDR3nt: TGCGCCAGCAGCTTGGACCTCTACAATGAGCAGTTCTTC
d_gene: .
abundance: many
v_gene: TRBV5-1
j_gene: TRBJ2-1

CDR3aa: CATRGQGIYGYTF
CDR3nt: TGTGCCACTCGGGGGCAGGGAATTTATGGCTACACCTTC
d_gene: .
abundance: few
v_gene: TRBV6-5
j_gene: TRBJ1-2

CDR3aa: CSARVAGGRNEQFF
CDR3nt: TGCAGTGCTAGGGTAGCGGGGGGGCGGAATGAGCAGTTCTTC
d_gene: TRBD2
abundance: .
v_gene: TRBV20-1
j_gene: TRBJ2-1

CDR3aa: CSAPGLAGGPRAKNIQYF
CDR3nt: TGCAGTGCTCCCGGACTAGCGGGGGGGCCTAGGGCCAAAAACATTCAGTACTTC
d_gene: TRBD2
abundance: few
v_gene: TRBV20-1
j_gene: TRBJ2-4

CDR3aa: CASTVLGSGRIHEQFF
CDR3nt: TGTGCCAGCACCGTCCTGGGTAGCGGGAGGATCCATGAGCAGTTCTTC
d_gene: TRBD2
abundance: few
v_gene: TRBV28
j_gene: TRBJ2-1

CDR3aa: CASSLQGVPVVNEQFF
CDR3nt: TGCGCCAGCAGCTTACAGGGGGTGCCGGTGGTCAATGAGCAGTTCTTC
d_gene: TRBD1
abundance: .
v_gene: TRBV5-1
j_gene: TRBJ2-1

CDR3aa: CASSQRYGGQIEKLFF
CDR3nt: TGCGCCAGCAGCCAGCGGTATGGGGGCCAGATTGAAAAACTGTTTTTT
d_gene: .
abundance: few
v_gene: TRBV4-3
j_gene: TRBJ1-4

CDR3aa: CASSQKTTGDTQYF
CDR3nt: TGCGCCAGCAGCCAAAAGACGACGGGGGATACGCAGTATTTT
d_gene: .
abundance: few
v_gene: TRBV4-3
j_gene: TRBJ2-3

CDR3aa: CSARALGGPGGTQYF
CDR3nt: TGCAGTGCTAGAGCGCTGGGGGGTCCGGGAGGGACCCAGTACTTC
d_gene: TRBD2
abundance: .
v_gene: TRBV20-1
j_gene: TRBJ2-5

CDR3aa: CASSPGITGQETQYF
CDR3nt: TGTGCCAGCAGCCCCGGGATTACTGGGCAAGAGACCCAGTACTTC
d_gene: .
abundance: .
v_gene: TRBV7-9
j_gene: TRBJ2-5

CDR3aa: CTSSRLVGGTQYF
CDR3nt: TGCACCAGCAGCCGACTAGTCGGTGGGACCCAGTACTTC
d_gene: .
abundance: few
v_gene: TRBV1
j_gene: TRBJ2-5

CDR3aa: CASSRDRPGETQYF
CDR3nt: TGTGCCAGCAGTCGCGACCGCCCCGGGGAGACCCAGTACTTC
d_gene: .
abundance: .
v_gene: TRBV11-3
j_gene: TRBJ2-5

CDR3aa: CATSDTRTDQPQHF
CDR3nt: TGTGCCACCAGTGATACCCGGACAGATCAGCCCCAGCATTTT
d_gene: .
abundance: .
v_gene: TRBV24-1
j_gene: TRBJ1-5

CDR3aa: CAWSAWGGGDNQPQHF
CDR3nt: TGTGCCTGGAGTGCCTGGGGGGGGGGCGACAATCAGCCCCAGCATTTT
d_gene: .
abundance: few
v_gene: TRBV30
j_gene: TRBJ1-5

CDR3aa: CSAIREETQYF
CDR3nt: TGCAGTGCTATTAGGGAAGAGACCCAGTACTTC
d_gene: .
abundance: once
v_gene: TRBV20-1
j_gene: TRBJ2-5

CDR3aa: CASSQEPQGGTEAFF
CDR3nt: TGTGCCAGCAGCCAAGAACCCCAGGGGGGGACTGAAGCTTTCTTT
d_gene: TRBD1
abundance: .
v_gene: TRBV3-1
j_gene: TRBJ1-1

CDR3aa: CASSLDRGRASYEQYF
CDR3nt: TGTGCCAGCAGCTTGGATCGCGGGAGGGCATCCTACGAGCAGTACTTC
d_gene: TRBD2
abundance: .
v_gene: TRBV5-4
j_gene: TRBJ2-7

CDR3aa: CASSPDQAGHNEQFF
CDR3nt: TGTGCCAGCTCTCCGGATCAAGCAGGGCACAATGAGCAGTTCTTC
d_gene: .
abundance: .
v_gene: TRBV18
j_gene: TRBJ2-1

CDR3aa: CSVEGNTGELFF
CDR3nt: TGCAGCGTTGAAGGGAACACCGGGGAGCTGTTTTTT
d_gene: .
abundance: many
v_gene: TRBV29-1
j_gene: TRBJ2-2

CDR3aa: CASSLLRGDEQFF
CDR3nt: TGTGCCAGCAGCCTGCTAAGAGGCGATGAGCAGTTCTTC
d_gene: .
abundance: .
v_gene: TRBV16
j_gene: TRBJ2-1

CDR3aa: CAISESSGQGTASRWGTEALF
CDR3nt: TGTGCCATCAGTGAGTCCTCGGGACAGGGAACAGCTTCCCGCTGGGGGACTGAAGCTTTATTT
d_gene: TRBD1
abundance: .
v_gene: TRBV10-3
j_gene: TRBJ1-1

CDR3aa: CASSILAGVNNEQFF
CDR3nt: TGTGCCAGCAGCATCCTAGCGGGAGTTAACAATGAGCAGTTCTTC
d_gene: TRBD2
abundance: .
v_gene: TRBV7-2
j_gene: TRBJ2-1

CDR3aa: CSAPSGQNIQYF
CDR3nt: TGCAGTGCTCCAAGCGGACAAAACATTCAGTACTTC
d_gene: .
abundance: .
v_gene: TRBV20-1
j_gene: TRBJ2-4

CDR3aa: CASSENPGTGGTDTQYF
CDR3nt: TGTGCCAGCAGTGAGAACCCCGGGACAGGGGGCACAGATACGCAGTATTTT
d_gene: TRBD1
abundance: many
v_gene: TRBV7-3
j_gene: TRBJ2-3

CDR3aa: CASSQGGRGYNTEAFF
CDR3nt: TGTGCCAGCAGCCAAGGGGGCAGGGGATACAACACTGAAGCTTTCTTT
d_gene: .
abundance: .
v_gene: TRBV14
j_gene: TRBJ1-1

CDR3aa: CAWSSLGGNNQPQHF
CDR3nt: TGTGCCTGGAGTTCCCTAGGAGGCAACAATCAGCCCCAGCATTTT
d_gene: .
abundance: .
v_gene: TRBV30
j_gene: TRBJ1-5

CDR3aa: CASSLQATGAEKLFF
CDR3nt: TGTGCCAGCAGTTTACAGGCGACAGGGGCTGAAAAACTGTTTTTT
d_gene: TRBD1
abundance: many
v_gene: TRBV12-3/TRBV12-4
j_gene: TRBJ1-4

CDR3aa: CASSLGLSPQHF
CDR3nt: TGTGCCAGCAGCTTAGGGCTCTCGCCCCAGCATTTT
d_gene: .
abundance: few
v_gene: TRBV7-9
j_gene: TRBJ1-5

CDR3aa: CASSPWEKREAFF
CDR3nt: TGTGCCAGCAGTCCCTGGGAGAAAAGAGAAGCTTTCTTT
d_gene: .
abundance: .
v_gene: TRBV28
j_gene: TRBJ1-1

CDR3aa: CSVETSLREKLFF
CDR3nt: TGCAGCGTTGAAACCTCGCTGCGTGAAAAACTGTTTTTT
d_gene: .
abundance: many
v_gene: TRBV29-1
j_gene: TRBJ1-4

CDR3aa: CASSIRRPDTQYF
CDR3nt: TGTGCCAGTAGTATAAGACGTCCGGATACGCAGTATTTT
d_gene: .
abundance: once
v_gene: TRBV19
j_gene: TRBJ2-3

CDR3aa: CAWSPHRAGIVGNQPQHF
CDR3nt: TGTGCCTGGAGTCCCCATAGGGCGGGTATAGTCGGCAATCAGCCCCAGCATTTT
d_gene: .
abundance: few
v_gene: TRBV30
j_gene: TRBJ1-5

CDR3aa: CASSLRGRTLSGYTF
CDR3nt: TGTGCCAGCAGCTTAAGGGGCAGGACCCTGTCTGGCTACACCTTC
d_gene: .
abundance: .
v_gene: TRBV7-9
j_gene: TRBJ1-2

CDR3aa: CASSFVPGGEQFF
CDR3nt: TGTGCCAGCAGTTTCGTTCCCGGGGGTGAGCAGTTCTTC
d_gene: .
abundance: many
v_gene: TRBV6-6
j_gene: TRBJ2-1

CDR3aa: CASSWTGEGGSEQFF
CDR3nt: TGTGCCAGCAGCTGGACGGGGGAGGGCGGGAGTGAGCAGTTCTTC
d_gene: TRBD2
abundance: many
v_gene: TRBV7-3
j_gene: TRBJ2-1

CDR3aa: CASSQENFSEKLFF
CDR3nt: TGTGCCAGCAGCCAGGAGAATTTCTCGGAAAAACTGTTTTTT
d_gene: .
abundance: .
v_gene: TRBV4-2
j_gene: TRBJ1-4

CDR3aa: CAWSVRRGGLADTQYF
CDR3nt: TGTGCCTGGAGTGTTCGTCGAGGGGGTTTAGCAGATACGCAGTATTTT
d_gene: .
abundance: few
v_gene: TRBV30
j_gene: TRBJ2-3

CDR3aa: CASSQMGQTPLHF
CDR3nt: TGTGCCAGCAGCCAAATGGGACAGACACCCCTCCACTTT
d_gene: TRBD1
abundance: .
v_gene: TRBV14
j_gene: TRBJ1-6

CDR3aa: CCARNHRVSSYEQYF
CDR3nt: TGCTGTGCTAGAAATCACAGGGTAAGCTCCTACGAGCAGTACTTC
d_gene: .
abundance: few
v_gene: TRBV20-1
j_gene: TRBJ2-7

CDR3aa: CSARGLSDTQYF
CDR3nt: TGCAGTGCTAGGGGACTATCAGATACGCAGTATTTT
d_gene: TRBD2
abundance: many
v_gene: TRBV20-1
j_gene: TRBJ2-3

CDR3aa: CASSLSLTSGRNTGELFF
CDR3nt: TGTGCCAGCAGCCTGAGCCTGACTAGCGGGAGGAACACCGGGGAGCTGTTTTTT
d_gene: TRBD2
abundance: few
v_gene: TRBV6-2/TRBV6-3
j_gene: TRBJ2-2

CDR3aa: CAIRSDSPQETQYF
CDR3nt: TGTGCCATCAGAAGTGACAGCCCCCAAGAGACCCAGTACTTC
d_gene: .
abundance: many
v_gene: TRBV10-3
j_gene: TRBJ2-5

CDR3aa: CASRGDLPYEQYF
CDR3nt: TGTGCCAGCAGAGGGGACTTGCCCTACGAGCAGTACTTC
d_gene: .
abundance: .
v_gene: TRBV6-2/TRBV6-3
j_gene: TRBJ2-7

CDR3aa: CASSLTGTGAEQYF
CDR3nt: TGCGCCAGCAGCTTGACGGGGACAGGCGCGGAACAGTACTTC
d_gene: TRBD1
abundance: .
v_gene: TRBV5-1
j_gene: TRBJ2-7

CDR3aa: CATSTSLAGELFF
CDR3nt: TGTGCCACCAGCACCTCCCTTGCCGGGGAGCTGTTTTTT
d_gene: .
abundance: few
v_gene: TRBV15
j_gene: TRBJ2-2

CDR3aa: CSARWGENTEAFF
CDR3nt: TGCAGTGCTAGGTGGGGGGAGAACACTGAAGCTTTCTTT
d_gene: .
abundance: .
v_gene: TRBV20-1
j_gene: TRBJ1-1

CDR3aa: CASKYSNQPQHF
CDR3nt: TGTGCCAGCAAGTATAGCAATCAGCCCCAGCATTTT
d_gene: .
abundance: .
v_gene: TRBV7-8
j_gene: TRBJ1-5